This record looks at one T cell receptor (beta chain) sequence and its context. Its antigen target is currently unknown. No qualities accompany the bases; no much larger clone lies one base away. Whole blood was collected in K2EDTA tubes by collaborating institutions according to the institutions' own protocols. For TCRbeta analysis, collaborators shipped samples in one of three forms: frozen whole blood, isolated PBMCs, or DNA extracted from either of those sample types. The germline V gene (reference sequence) provides CDR1 SEHNR and CDR2 FQNEAQ. Reading from cysteine to phenylalanine, the CDR3 counts 16 amino acids. Only the CDR3 portion is preserved as DNA: 48 bases, with reading frame beginning at the first base. V is pared back by 5 bases and J by 4 bases, with 21 bases lying between the germline termini. These data originate in a study of blood T cell repertoires in COVID-19 (TCRdb year 2020). General notes on the study: Collaborator samples came from the United States, Italy and Spain and covered acute and convalescent phases of COVID-19. The material from the prospective study consisted of cDNA or gDNA derived from T cells, B-cell-depleted T cells, or PBMCs. Deeply sampled blood TCRbeta repertoires from subjects exposed to, actively infected with, or recovered from COVID-19 were included in the dataset. The repertoires were made available in a free public database intended to serve as a resource for research on the immune response to SARS-CoV-2. The samples were drawn from the first 160 participants of the ongoing ImmuneRACE study and from 950 to 1,500 subjects provided by 6 global collaborators. The sample metadata nearly always contained a de-identified subject ID, COVID-19 status, age in years and sex. Where available, HLA class I and class II types were obtained from metadata supplied by the sample provider rather than from assay-based typing. Study-wide conclusions, independent of this receptor: The quantity of clinical and demographic metadata differed by source and by participant and was supplied without curation.

TCRbeta CDR3 regions were amplified from genomic DNA using the immunoSEQ Assay, a bias-controlled multiplex PCR. Per the original workflow: The number of nucleated cells in each sample was estimated by amplification of reference gene primers within the assay. Sequence reads were collapsed and filtered to measure the absolute abundance of every unique TCRbeta CDR3 rearrangement. For each sample, productive Simpson clonality was calculated as the square root of Simpson's diversity index over productive rearrangements. TCRdb took this table from immuneACCESS and kept in-frame rearrangements with V and J called. Such tables lack part of the clones; where checked against another copy, unresolved V genes explain under half of the gap, and the rest is unexplained. V, J and clone size are taken as reported in that table, and D and trimming were inferred from the DNA itself. This sample is represented by some 150,000 clones; around three quarters of them were singletons. The top ten clonotypes cover 3.5% to 4.5% of the sample.

The sequencing sample was made of peripheral blood. This sequence originates from a man aged 55 to 70 with acute or convalescent COVID-19. The V and J segments used are TRBV7-9 and TRBJ2-7; matching of 5 bases hints at TRBD1 as the D gene. The CDR3 region: CASSPYRGSQAYEQYF. The DNA is TGTGCCAGCAGCCCCTATAGGGGATCTCAGGCGTACGAGCAGTACTTC. Reference TRBV7-9 and TRBJ2-7 genes cover what lies past the CDR3, so the full variable domain is DTGVSQNPRHKITKRGQNVTFRCDPISEHNRLYWYRQTLGQGPEFLTYFQNEAQLEKSRLLSDRFSAERPKGSFSTLEIQRTEQGDSAMYLCASSPYRGSQAYEQYFGPGTRLTVT.